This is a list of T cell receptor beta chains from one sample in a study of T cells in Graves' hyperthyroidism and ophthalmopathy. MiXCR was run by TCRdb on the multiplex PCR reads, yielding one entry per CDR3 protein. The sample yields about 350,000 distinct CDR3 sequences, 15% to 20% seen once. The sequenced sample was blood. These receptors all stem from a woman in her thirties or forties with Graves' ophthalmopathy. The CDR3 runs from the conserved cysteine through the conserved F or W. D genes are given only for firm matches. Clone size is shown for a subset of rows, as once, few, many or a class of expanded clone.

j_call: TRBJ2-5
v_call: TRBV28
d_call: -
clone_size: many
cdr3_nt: TGTGCCAGCAGGGCCGTAGGGGCCCAAGAGACCCAGTACTTC
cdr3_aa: CASRAVGAQETQYF

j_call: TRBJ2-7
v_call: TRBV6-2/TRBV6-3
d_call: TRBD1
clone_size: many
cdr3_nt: TGTGCCAGCAGTTACCCGACAGGGGCCCACGAGCAGTACTTC
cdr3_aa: CASSYPTGAHEQYF

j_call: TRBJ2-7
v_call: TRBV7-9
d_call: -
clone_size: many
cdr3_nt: TGTGCCAGCAGCTCCGGGGACCGGACCTACGAGCAGTACTTC
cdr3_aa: CASSSGDRTYEQYF

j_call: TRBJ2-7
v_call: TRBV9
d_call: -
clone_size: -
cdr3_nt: TGTGCCAGCAGCGTAGCCCCCGGGACTTCTTTTTACGAGCAGTACTTC
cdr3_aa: CASSVAPGTSFYEQYF

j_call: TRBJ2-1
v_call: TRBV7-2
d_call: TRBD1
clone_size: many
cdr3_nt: TGTGCCAGCAGCGAACAGGGGGCCAGCAATGAGCAGTTCTTC
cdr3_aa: CASSEQGASNEQFF

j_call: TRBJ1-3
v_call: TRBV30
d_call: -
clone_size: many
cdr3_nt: TGTGCCTGGAGGAGGGAGCGTAGCTCTGGAAACACCATATATTTT
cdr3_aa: CAWRRERSSGNTIYF

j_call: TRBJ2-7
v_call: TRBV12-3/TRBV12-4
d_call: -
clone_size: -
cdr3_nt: TGTGCCAGTTGGGACTCGCTCACCCCCTACGAGCAGTACTTC
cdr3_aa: CASWDSLTPYEQYF

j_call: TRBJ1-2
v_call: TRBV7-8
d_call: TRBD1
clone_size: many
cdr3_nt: TGTGCCAGCAGCTTAGCCGCGCAGGGGGCTGGCTATGGCTACACCTTC
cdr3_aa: CASSLAAQGAGYGYTF

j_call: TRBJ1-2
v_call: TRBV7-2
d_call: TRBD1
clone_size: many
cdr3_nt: TGTGCCAGCAGCTCTATATTGGGGACAGAGTATGGCTACACCTTC
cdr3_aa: CASSSILGTEYGYTF

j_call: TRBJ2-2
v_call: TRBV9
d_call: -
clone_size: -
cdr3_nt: TGTGCCAGCAGCCCCTTTACGGCGAACACCGGGGAGCTGTTTTTT
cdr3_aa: CASSPFTANTGELFF

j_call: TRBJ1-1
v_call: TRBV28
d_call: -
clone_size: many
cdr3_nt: TGTGCCAGCAGCAGGGTCACTGAAGCTTTCTTT
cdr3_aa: CASSRVTEAFF

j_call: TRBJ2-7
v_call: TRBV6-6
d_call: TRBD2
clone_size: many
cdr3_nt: TGTGCCAGCAGTTCTAGCGGGAGTTCGGACGAGCAGTACTTC
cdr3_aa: CASSSSGSSDEQYF

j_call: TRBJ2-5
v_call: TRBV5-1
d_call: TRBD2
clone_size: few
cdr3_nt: TGCGCCAGCAGCTTCGGTTCGGTAGCGGGAGGGGAGACCCAGTACTTC
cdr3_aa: CASSFGSVAGGETQYF

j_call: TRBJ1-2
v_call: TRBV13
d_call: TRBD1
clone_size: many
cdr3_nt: TGTGCCAGCAGCGAAATTGGGACAGGGGATGGCTACACCTTC
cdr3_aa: CASSEIGTGDGYTF

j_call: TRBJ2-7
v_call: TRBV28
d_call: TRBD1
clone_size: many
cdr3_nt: TGTGCCAGCCGTCCCCGGGGACAGGGGTTCTACGAGCAGTACTTC
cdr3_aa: CASRPRGQGFYEQYF

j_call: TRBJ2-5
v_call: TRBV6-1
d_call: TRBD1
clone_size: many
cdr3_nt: TGTGCCAGCAGGGACAGGTCGGAGACCCAGTACTTC
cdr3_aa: CASRDRSETQYF

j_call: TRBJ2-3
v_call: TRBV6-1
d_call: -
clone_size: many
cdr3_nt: TGTGCCAGCAGTGAAGCTCCCGTGCCAGATACGCAGTATTTT
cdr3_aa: CASSEAPVPDTQYF

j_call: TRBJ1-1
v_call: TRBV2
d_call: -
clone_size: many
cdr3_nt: TGTGCCAGCAGTGAAGCCCCTCAGGGATTGAACACTGAAGCTTTCTTT
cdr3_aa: CASSEAPQGLNTEAFF

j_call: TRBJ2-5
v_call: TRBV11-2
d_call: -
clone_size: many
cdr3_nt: TGTGCCAGCAGCTTAGAGCCCGTCCCTCAGGAGACCCAGTACTTC
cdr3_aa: CASSLEPVPQETQYF

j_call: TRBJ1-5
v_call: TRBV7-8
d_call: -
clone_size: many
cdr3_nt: TGTGCCAGCACCCGGTTTAGGGGCGAAGAGGGGAATCAGCCCCAGCATTTT
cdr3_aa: CASTRFRGEEGNQPQHF

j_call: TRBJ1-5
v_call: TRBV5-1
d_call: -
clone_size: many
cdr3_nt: TGCGCCAGCAGCTTCGGACCCCAGCATTTT
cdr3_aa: CASSFGPQHF

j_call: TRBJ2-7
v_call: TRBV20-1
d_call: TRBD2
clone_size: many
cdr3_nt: TGCAGTGCTAGAGAAAGGGGACTAGGTTCCCGGGAGCAGTACTTC
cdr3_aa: CSARERGLGSREQYF

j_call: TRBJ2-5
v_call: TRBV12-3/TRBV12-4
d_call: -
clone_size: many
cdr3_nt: TGTGCCAGCAGGATTGGGGAGACCCAGTACTTC
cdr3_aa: CASRIGETQYF

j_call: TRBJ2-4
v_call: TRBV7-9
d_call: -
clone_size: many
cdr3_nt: TGTGCCAGCAGCTTAGTTCTGGGTACCAAAAACATTCAGTACTTC
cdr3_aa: CASSLVLGTKNIQYF

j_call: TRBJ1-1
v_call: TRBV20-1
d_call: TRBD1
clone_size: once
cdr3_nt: TGCAGTGCGGAAGGGACAGCGAACACTGAAGCTTTCTTT
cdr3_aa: CSAEGTANTEAFF

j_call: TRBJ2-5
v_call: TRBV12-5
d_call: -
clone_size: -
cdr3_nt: TGTGCTAGTGGCATCGAGGACCAAGAGACCCAGTACTTC
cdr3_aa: CASGIEDQETQYF

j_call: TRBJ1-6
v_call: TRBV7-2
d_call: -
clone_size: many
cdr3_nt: TGTGCCAGCAGCGTCACGGCCTCGTATAATTCACCCCTCCACTTT
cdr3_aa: CASSVTASYNSPLHF

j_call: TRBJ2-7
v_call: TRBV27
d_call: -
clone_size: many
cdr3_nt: TGTGCCAGCGGGGGACCTCCCTACGAGCAGTACTTC
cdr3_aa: CASGGPPYEQYF

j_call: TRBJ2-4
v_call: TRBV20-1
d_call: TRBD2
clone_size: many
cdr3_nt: TGCAGTGCTAGTCCCCTGACTAGCGGGGCCCTAAGCATTCAGTACTTC
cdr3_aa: CSASPLTSGALSIQYF